The 32 T cell receptor beta chains below come from one sample, sequenced in a study of cytomegalovirus exposure and HLA in healthy donors. The PCR ran on 60 Vbeta and 13 Jbeta primers. TCRdb keeps only in-frame clones here, not all; method: immunoSEQ multiplex PCR. The sample contains under 200,000 clones, roughly 73% of which appear only once. The sequencing sample was made of PBMCs. The receptors come from a woman between 25 and 40 years old in good health and CMV-seronegative.

A few counts support this clone. The chain combines TRBV5-1 with TRBJ1-4; 7 bases are shared with TRBD1. The CDR3 spans 17 residues. CDR1 and CDR2 (germline): SGHRS, YFSETQ. V shed 0 bases and J 6 bases; nucleotides not matched to a gene: 11. The CDR3 reads CASSLDRGSGLDEKLFF. The CDR3 coding sequence is TGCGCCAGCAGCTTGGACAGGGGATCTGGTTTGGATGAAAAACTGTTTTTT.

This clone occurred once. The rearrangement uses TRBV19 and TRBJ2-1; a weak D match, TRBD1 (5 bases). Germline V gene lookup returns CDR1 LNHDA and CDR2 SQIVND (reference sequence). The CDR3 length is 15 residues. Trimming cost V 4 bases and J 0 bases, with 10 bases left between them. The CDR3 spells CASSTQASSYNEQFF. For the CDR3, the DNA is TGTGCCAGTAGTACACAGGCGAGCTCCTACAATGAGCAGTTCTTC. Combining the CDR3 with reference TRBV19 and TRBJ2-1 gives the whole variable domain DGGITQSPKYLFRKEGQNVTLSCEQNLNHDAMYWYRQDPGQGLRLIYYSQIVNDFQKGDIAEGYSVSREKKESFPLTVTSAQKNPTAFYLCASSTQASSYNEQFFGPGTRLTVL.

This clone was detected only a few times. The rearrangement links TRBV25-1 to TRBJ1-2; 8 nucleotides align to TRBD1. The trim removed 2 bases at V and 4 bases at J, leaving 3 bases unmatched. Germline V gene sequence: CDR1 MGHDK, CDR2 SYGVNS. The CDR3 runs to 14 residues. CDR3 coding DNA: TGTGCCAGCAGTGAACCCGGACAGGGCTATGGCTACACCTTC. This encodes CASSEPGQGYGYTF.

The J gene is TRBJ2-4, the V gene TRBV18, with 7 bases matching TRBD1. The germline gives CDR1 KGHSH, CDR2 LQKENI. This CDR3 comprises 18 residues. The ends lost 3 bases at V and 0 bases at J; junction bases unmatched: 11. DNA for the CDR3: TGTGCCAGCTCACCCATCCTCCAACAGGGGCTAGCCAAAAACATTCAGTACTTC. It codes for CASSPILQQGLAKNIQYF.

The chain is built from TRBV5-4 and TRBJ1-1, with D possibly TRBD1 on 5 matching bases. The germline V and J ends were trimmed by 4 bases and 0 bases, with 13 bases remaining between them. This CDR3 spans 15 amino acids. CDR1 and CDR2 (germline): SGHNT, YYREEE (reference sequence). In nucleotides, the CDR3 is TGTGCCAGCAGCACCGAGGCAGGGATGAACACTGAAGCTTTCTTT. Its translation is CASSTEAGMNTEAFF.

The genes are TRBV7-6 and TRBJ2-5; no clear D. The CDR3 spans 14 residues. The germline CDR1 and CDR2 sequences are SGHVS and FNYEAQ. Trimming pared 7 bases from V and 1 base from J, leaving 13 bases between. The CDR3 reads CASTSGHSQETQYF. The CDR3 DNA is TGTGCCAGCACCTCAGGTCACAGCCAAGAGACCCAGTACTTC.

This chain connects TRBV12-1 to TRBJ2-7; whether TRBD2, the table's D call, matches the DNA was not checked. TRBV12-1 counts as a pseudogene. The CDR3 contains 15 residues. For the CDR3, the DNA is TGTGCCAGCAGCTCGACTAGTATCGTTTTCTACGAGCAGTACTTC. Translation gives CASSSTSIVFYEQYF.

Concerning this clone: This same CDR3 is encoded by further DNA sequences in the sample. The chain carries TRBV4-1 and TRBJ1-2; possible D gene TRBD1, 6 bases. In germline, CDR1 is MGHRA, CDR2 YSYEKL. The CDR3 is 14 amino acids. V dropped 1 base and J dropped 4 bases, with 10 bases sitting between them. The CDR3 coding sequence is TGCGCCAGCAGCCAAGGACAGGTCGGCTATGGCTACACCTTC. This codes for CASSQGQVGYGYTF.

The chain combines TRBV19 with TRBJ1-6, with 7 bases matching TRBD1. Germline CDR1 LNHDA, CDR2 SQIVND (reference sequence). This CDR3 contains 18 residues. V was pared by 0 bases and J by 5 bases, with 10 bases of the junction left unmatched. The CDR3, as DNA: TGTGCCAGTAGTATAGATCTTTATATGGGACAGCATAATTCACCCCTCCACTTT. It codes for CASSIDLYMGQHNSPLHF.

V usage is TRBV25-1 and J usage is TRBJ2-2; TRBD1 is a possible D gene (6 bases). Trimming removed 4 bases from V and 7 bases from J, with 13 bases in between. From germline, CDR1 is MGHDK and CDR2 SYGVNS. The CDR3 is 14 amino acids. CDR3 bases: TGTGCCAGCAGTGCGGTAACAGGGATCGGGGAGCTGTTTTTT. Protein: CASSAVTGIGELFF.

Turning to this clone: One end of the junction varies from germline; a read error may be responsible. V is TRBV18 and J is TRBJ1-2; D not certain. The CDR3 is made up of 13 amino acids. The germline V gene encodes CDR1 KGHSH and CDR2 LQKENI. CDR3: CASTPSGPYGYTF. In DNA form, the CDR3 reads TGTGCCAGCACACCCTCAGGTCCCTATGGCTACACCTTC. Full variable domain (outside the CDR3, taken from reference TRBV18 and TRBJ1-2): NAGVMQNPRHLVRRRGQEARLRCSPMKGHSHVYWYRQLPEEGLKFMVYLQKENIIDESGMPKERFSAEFPKEGPSILRIQQVVRGDSAAYFCASTPSGPYGYTFGSGTRLTVV.

V usage is TRBV10-3 and J usage is TRBJ2-5; no definite D call. The CDR3 spans 14 residues. Trimming left V 3 bases short and J 4 bases short, with 12 bases between. The germline V gene has CDR1 ENHRY and CDR2 SYGVKD. This chain's CDR3 is CAISDGPPGETQYF. Written as DNA, the CDR3 is TGTGCCATCAGTGATGGGCCACCCGGAGAGACCCAGTACTTC.

This clone was seen a handful of times. The chain combines TRBV25-1 with TRBJ1-6; a weak D match, TRBD1 (6 bases). In germline, CDR1 is MGHDK, CDR2 SYGVNS. The V and J ends lost 7 bases and 8 bases respectively, with 12 bases between them. The CDR3 extends over 13 amino acids. The CDR3 bases are TGTGCCAGCACAACAGGGTGGGATTCACCCCTCCACTTT. Protein sequence: CASTTGWDSPLHF. The full variable domain, completed using reference TRBV25-1 and TRBJ1-6, is EADIYQTPRYLVIGTGKKITLECSQTMGHDKMYWYQQDPGMELHLIHYSYGVNSTEKGDLSSESTVSRIRTEHFPLTLESARPSHTSQYLCASTTGWDSPLHFGNGTRLTVT.

This clone was found a few times. The chain carries TRBV10-1 and TRBJ1-1; 7 bases match TRBD1. Trimming at V came to 6 bases and at J to 1 base, leaving 5 bases not matched to a gene. CDR3 length equals 14 residues. The germline gives CDR1 WNHNN, CDR2 SYGVQD (reference sequence). This CDR3 reads CASSRTGANTEAFF. The CDR3 DNA is TGCGCCAGCAGCCGGACAGGCGCGAACACTGAAGCTTTCTTT.

This clone is a singleton in its sample. V is TRBV2 and J is TRBJ2-7; 8 nucleotides line up with TRBD2. Germline V gene sequence: CDR1 SNHLY, CDR2 FYNNEI. The J segment lost 0 bases and the V segment lost 8 bases, leaving 6 bases of the junction unmatched. The CDR3 loop spans 14 amino acids. The CDR3 loop is CASVAGQNSYEQYF. For the CDR3, the DNA is TGTGCCAGCGTAGCGGGACAAAACTCCTACGAGCAGTACTTC.

The chain links TRBV29-1 to TRBJ2-7; the D gene is possibly TRBD2 (5 bases). The CDR3 totals 12 residues. CDR1 and CDR2 (germline): SQVTM, ANQGSEA. V shed 6 bases and J shed 5 bases, with 14 bases lying between them. The CDR3 protein is CSVGPSSNEQYF. The DNA for the CDR3 is TGCAGCGTCGGGCCATCTAGCAACGAGCAGTACTTC.

This clone has just one count. The rearrangement links TRBV5-1 to TRBJ2-1; 9 bases are shared with TRBD1. V lost 4 bases, J lost 6 bases, and 11 bases stayed unmatched. Germline V gene lookup returns CDR1 SGHRS and CDR2 YFSETQ. The length of the CDR3 is 16 residues. CDR3 nucleotide sequence: TGCGCCAGCAGCCTGGATCGGTGGACAGGGGCCAATGAGCAGTTCTTC. It translates to CASSLDRWTGANEQFF.

This chain links TRBV29-1 with TRBJ2-1; 7 bases map to TRBD1. The germline V gene encodes CDR1 SQVTM and CDR2 ANQGSEA. Unmatched junction bases numbered 4, after V lost 3 bases and J lost 5 bases. This CDR3 region has 13 residues. The CDR3 sequence: CSVDRGSNNEQFF. CDR3 DNA sequence: TGCAGCGTTGACAGGGGGAGCAACAATGAGCAGTTCTTC.

The chain combines TRBV18 with TRBJ2-2, with D possibly being TRBD2 (6 bases). In germline, CDR1 is KGHSH, CDR2 LQKENI. This CDR3 contains 16 residues. V was clipped by 0 bases and J by 4 bases, with 12 bases between them. The CDR3 sequence is CASSPPSGVITGELFF. CDR3 DNA sequence: TGTGCCAGCTCACCACCGTCGGGGGTGATCACCGGGGAGCTGTTTTTT.

The V call is TRBV7-2, the J call TRBJ2-1, with D maybe TRBD2 (5 bases). Per the germline V gene, CDR1 is SGHTA and CDR2 is FQGNSA. The CDR3 has 13 amino acids. Trimming cost V 5 bases and J 15 bases, with 20 bases left between them. The CDR3 DNA reads as TGTGCCAGCAGCGACTACGCCACTAGTGTGGGGTTCTTC. The encoded protein is CASSDYATSVGFF.

With regard to this clone: The junction departs from the called germline gene at one end, perhaps through a read error. The chain combines TRBV7-9 with TRBJ1-2; possible D gene TRBD1, 5 bases. Germline CDR1 SEHNR, CDR2 FQNEAQ (reference sequence). CDR3 length: 15 residues. CDR3 sequence reads: CSSSLKRGAVYGYTF. The CDR3 DNA reads as TGTTCCAGCAGCCTTAAACGCGGGGCAGTTTATGGCTACACCTTC.

The chain combines TRBV10-3 with TRBJ1-1, with D possibly TRBD1 on 6 matching bases. This CDR3 comprises 13 residues. CDR1 and CDR2 from the germline V gene are ENHRY and SYGVKD. V was cut by 8 bases and J by 1 base, with 11 bases left in between. The CDR3 loop is CAIGGRENTEAFF. CDR3 in DNA: TGTGCCATCGGGGGCAGGGAGAACACTGAAGCTTTCTTT.

This chain links TRBV6-1 with TRBJ2-7; maybe TRBD2 (5 bases). Germline V gives CDR1 MNHNS, CDR2 SASEGT. V gave up 6 bases and J gave up 0 bases, with 12 bases separating them. The length of the CDR3 is 14 residues. The DNA for the CDR3 is TGTGCCAGCAGACCTCCGGGAACCTCCTACGAGCAGTACTTC. It specifies CASRPPGTSYEQYF.

The CDR3 reads CASSEPFGGTISTDTQYF. The CDR3 DNA sequence: TGTGCCAGCAGTGAACCATTTGGGGGGACTATTAGCACAGATACGCAGTATTTT. This chain joins TRBV25-1 and TRBJ2-3, with 7 bases lining up with TRBD2. V trimming: 2 bases; J trimming: 0 bases; junction bases outside the gene matches: 11. Germline V CDR1 and CDR2: MGHDK, SYGVNS. CDR3 length equals 18 residues.

The chain couples TRBV29-1 to TRBJ1-1; maybe TRBD1 (6 bases). Germline V CDR1 and CDR2: SQVTM, ANQGSEA. V was cut by 0 bases and J by 1 base, with 9 bases left in between. CDR3 length equals 14 residues. Here the CDR3 reads CSVEEGAQNTEAFF. The CDR3 DNA reads as TGCAGCGTTGAAGAGGGGGCGCAGAACACTGAAGCTTTCTTT.

The rearrangement joins TRBV7-2 to TRBJ2-7, with D perhaps TRBD2 (5 bases). The CDR3 loop spans 15 amino acids. The germline CDR1 and CDR2 sequences are SGHTA and FQGNSA. V shed 1 base and J shed 3 bases, with 13 bases lying between them. CDR3 region: CASSLDASSLYEQYF. Written as DNA, the CDR3 is TGTGCCAGCAGCTTAGATGCTAGCTCACTCTACGAGCAGTACTTC.

The gene calls are TRBV5-4 and TRBJ2-7, with TRBD2 matching 7 bases. Germline CDR1 reads SGHNT; CDR2 reads YYREEE (reference sequence). V was pared by 7 bases and J by 6 bases, with 22 bases of the junction left unmatched. CDR3 length: 17 residues. The DNA of the CDR3 is TGTGCCAGCGGCCCGAGAGGATTAGAAGCGGGAATCGGCGAGCAGTACTTC. As protein: CASGPRGLEAGIGEQYF.

V and J are TRBV2 and TRBJ1-4, with D uncertain. V gave up 1 base and J gave up 5 bases, with 11 bases separating them. The germline gives CDR1 SNHLY, CDR2 FYNNEI. The CDR3 covers 15 residues. CDR3 in DNA: TGTGCCAGCAGTGAAGGGGCAGTGTCGAATGAAAAACTGTTTTTT. Protein: CASSEGAVSNEKLFF. The variable domain in full, completed from reference TRBV2 and TRBJ1-4, reads EPEVTQTPSHQVTQMGQEVILRCVPISNHLYFYWYRQILGQKVEFLVSFYNNEISEKSEIFDDQFSVERPDGSNFTLKIRSTKLEDSAMYFCASSEGAVSNEKLFFGSGTQLSVL.

CDR3 DNA: TGCAGTGCCGAGGCGTACTATGGCTACACCTTC. This sequence encodes CSAEAYYGYTF. The rearrangement joins TRBV20-1 to TRBJ1-2; D is undetermined. The CDR3 has 11 amino acids. Germline CDR1 reads DFQATT; CDR2 reads SNEGSKA (reference sequence). The V end lost 6 bases, the J end lost 3 bases, and 8 bases lay between the germline ends.

The chain carries TRBV5-1 and TRBJ1-2, with 7 nucleotides matching TRBD1. The CDR3 is 15 amino acids. The germline V gene has CDR1 SGHRS and CDR2 YFSETQ. V shed 1 base and J 8 bases; nucleotides not matched to a gene: 11. CDR3 protein: CASSLTGAGGGGYTF. CDR3 coding DNA: TGCGCCAGCAGCTTGACGGGGGCAGGGGGTGGAGGCTACACCTTC.

This clone was recorded a few times. The V call is TRBV7-2, the J call TRBJ2-2; 9 nucleotides align to TRBD2. The V gene end was trimmed by 3 bases and the J gene end by 4 bases; junction bases not matched to a gene: 9. There are 17 residues in the CDR3. CDR1 and CDR2 from the germline V gene are SGHTA and FQGNSA. The CDR3 DNA reads TGTGCCAGCAGCTTTTTCGGGGTAGCGGGAGCCACCGGGGAGCTGTTTTTT. Protein product: CASSFFGVAGATGELFF.

The gene calls are TRBV25-1 and TRBJ1-2, with D perhaps TRBD1 (6 bases). CDR1 and CDR2 from the germline V gene are MGHDK and SYGVNS. This CDR3 is 14 amino acids long. V was pared by 3 bases and J by 6 bases, with 14 bases between. The CDR3 nucleotides are TGTGCCAGCAGTGAGTCGGTCGGGGGGCATGGCTACACCTTC. It codes for CASSESVGGHGYTF.